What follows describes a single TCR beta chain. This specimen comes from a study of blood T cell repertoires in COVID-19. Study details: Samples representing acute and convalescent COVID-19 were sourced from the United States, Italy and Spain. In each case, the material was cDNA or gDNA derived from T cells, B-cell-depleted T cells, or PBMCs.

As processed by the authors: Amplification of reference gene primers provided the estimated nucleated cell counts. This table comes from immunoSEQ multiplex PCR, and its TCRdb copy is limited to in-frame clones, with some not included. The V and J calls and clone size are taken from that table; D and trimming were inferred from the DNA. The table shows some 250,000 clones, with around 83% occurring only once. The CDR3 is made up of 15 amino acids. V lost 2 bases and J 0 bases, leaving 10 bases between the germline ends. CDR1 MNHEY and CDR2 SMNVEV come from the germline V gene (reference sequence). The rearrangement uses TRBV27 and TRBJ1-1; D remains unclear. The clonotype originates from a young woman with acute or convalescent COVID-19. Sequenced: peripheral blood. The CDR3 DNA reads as TGTGCCAGCAGTTTAGGAAGACTAATGAACACTGAAGCTTTCTTT. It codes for CASSLGRLMNTEAFF.